In this sample, the clone carrying this T cell receptor (beta chain) turned up once. This sample was included in a study of blood T cells in healthy people across ages. Together with a sample-barcoded 5' primer, a J-beta primer mix was included in a second PCR lasting about 7 to 11 cycles. TCRdb called the 5' RACE reads again in MiXCR, with one record for every CDR3 protein. This sample has about 1.8 million distinct CDR3 sequences, with around 48% found just once. The junction had 10 bases not matched to a gene; V was cut back by 7 bases and J by 5 bases. CDR1 MNHEY and CDR2 SVGAGI come from the germline V gene. This CDR3 contains 14 residues. Every sample yielded at least 6.5 million isolated PBMCs.

The rearrangement uses TRBV6-5 and TRBJ2-7; TRBD2 agrees at 8 bases. The TCR sequence derives from a woman aged 35 to 49 in good health. Sequencing was carried out using blood. CDR3 region: CASTRAGGRNEQYF. The CDR3 DNA sequence: TGTGCCAGCACTCGGGCGGGGGGACGAAACGAGCAGTACTTC.